What follows are 18 T cell receptor beta chains derived from one specimen sequenced in a study of cytotoxic CD8 clonotypes in ibrutinib-treated CLL. Assay used: immunoSEQ multiplex PCR; TCRdb lists only in-frame clones, some missing. Here the sample spans around 97,000 clones, 70% to 85% being singletons. The specimen was PBMCs, collected after 12 months of ibrutinib treatment. These receptors all come from a human donor with chronic lymphocytic leukemia.

The chain recombines TRBV7-9 with TRBJ1-4; possibly TRBD1 for D (5 bases). CDR3 length: 14 residues. Germline loops: CDR1 SEHNR, CDR2 FQNEAQ (reference sequence). V shed 5 bases and J shed 3 bases, with 10 bases lying between them. The DNA for the CDR3 is TGTGCCAGCAGCCCGGGGCAAGCTAATGAAAAACTGTTTTTT. Encoded protein: CASSPGQANEKLFF.

The chain combines TRBV25-1 with TRBJ1-2; a possible D gene is TRBD1 (5 bases). V was cut by 2 bases and J by 0 bases, with 10 bases left in between. Germline V CDR1 and CDR2: MGHDK, SYGVNS. This CDR3 region has 15 residues. The CDR3 loop reads CASSETGGTNYGYTF. The CDR3 DNA sequence: TGTGCCAGCAGTGAAACAGGAGGGACTAACTATGGCTACACCTTC.

This clone was seen only a few times. V and J are TRBV10-1 and TRBJ2-2; D is perhaps TRBD1 (5 bases). CDR1 WNHNN and CDR2 SYGVQD come from the germline V gene (reference sequence). The length of the CDR3 is 12 residues. The V gene lost 6 bases and the J gene lost 4 bases, with 6 bases spanning the gap. CDR3 nucleotides: TGCGCCAGCAGGCAGGGCACCGGGGAGCTGTTTTTT. Its protein product is CASRQGTGELFF.

The chain combines TRBV5-1 with TRBJ2-1; tentatively, D is TRBD1 or TRBD2 (5 bases each). The germline V and J ends were trimmed by 1 base and 5 bases, with 13 bases remaining between them. Germline CDR1 SGHRS, CDR2 YFSETQ. The CDR3 loop spans 15 amino acids. The CDR3 bases are TGCGCCAGCAGCTTGTGGGACCGGCCCGACAATGAGCAGTTCTTC. Protein: CASSLWDRPDNEQFF.

The chain carries TRBV19 and TRBJ2-3; D remains ambiguous. Germline V lookup: CDR1 LNHDA, CDR2 SQIVND (reference sequence). V shed 2 bases and J shed 3 bases, with 9 bases lying between them. The CDR3 contains 14 residues. The CDR3 DNA sequence: TGTGCCAGTAGTATACAGGCAGCGACAGATACGCAGTATTTT. This encodes CASSIQAATDTQYF.

V gene TRBV7-9 combines with J gene TRBJ2-7; 7 bases fit TRBD2. The V gene's germline CDR1 is SEHNR and CDR2 FQNEAQ (reference sequence). V trimming: 6 bases; J trimming: 7 bases; junction bases outside the gene matches: 12. The CDR3 totals 14 residues. For the CDR3, the DNA is TGTGCCAGCAGTCCGGCGGGCGGGAGCGGAGAGCAGTACTTC. This codes for CASSPAGGSGEQYF.

V is TRBV2 and J is TRBJ1-2, with 8 bases matching TRBD1. CDR3 length equals 14 residues. J lost 3 bases, V lost 6 bases, and 6 bases had no gene match. CDR1 and CDR2 (germline): SNHLY, FYNNEI. CDR3 residues: CASRRTGMDYGYTF. The CDR3 DNA follows: TGTGCCAGCAGGAGGACAGGGATGGACTATGGCTACACCTTC.

The chain is built from TRBV6-1 and TRBJ1-2; tentatively, D is TRBD1 (6 bases). The CDR3 is 13 residues long. Trimming pared 2 bases from V and 4 bases from J, leaving 8 bases between. Germline V CDR1 and CDR2: MNHNS, SASEGT. This chain's CDR3 is CASSETGLYGYTF. CDR3 coding DNA: TGTGCCAGCAGTGAAACAGGGCTCTATGGCTACACCTTC.

V usage is TRBV5-4 and J usage is TRBJ2-3; 9 bases map to TRBD2. Trimming took 4 bases from V and 2 from J; bases not matched to a gene: 5. CDR1 is SGHNT and CDR2 is YYREEE in the germline V gene (reference sequence). The CDR3 length is 15 residues. The DNA for the CDR3 is TGTGCCAGCAGCCCGCGGGGGGGATACACAGATACGCAGTATTTT. Translating it yields CASSPRGGYTDTQYF.

V is TRBV7-3 and J is TRBJ2-5; weak D call: TRBD1 (6 bases). CDR1 is SGHTA, CDR2 FQGTGA, per germline. The V end lost 5 bases, the J end lost 2 bases, and 18 bases lay between the germline ends. This CDR3 region has 16 residues. In nucleotides, the CDR3 is TGTGCCAGCAGCCTAAATGCTAGGGGGACACAAGAGACCCAGTACTTC. Protein sequence: CASSLNARGTQETQYF.

Only one count was recorded for this clone. The rearrangement links TRBV7-9 to TRBJ1-3, with a weak D call TRBD1 (5 bases). The CDR3 extends over 15 amino acids. Looked up from germline, CDR1 is SEHNR and CDR2 is FQNEAQ (reference sequence). V was cut by 5 bases and J by 1 base, with 12 bases left in between. CDR3 DNA sequence: TGTGCCAGCAGCAGGACGGGGGTATCTGGAAACACCATATATTTT. Protein: CASSRTGVSGNTIYF.

V gene TRBV19 combines with J gene TRBJ2-4; D is possibly TRBD1 (6 bases). CDR1 and CDR2 (germline): LNHDA, SQIVND (reference sequence). V shed 1 base and J shed 8 bases, with 6 bases lying between them. The CDR3 extends over 12 amino acids. The chain's CDR3 is CASSIGQDIQYF. As DNA, the CDR3 is TGTGCCAGTAGTATAGGACAGGACATTCAGTACTTC. The full variable domain, with the rest looked up from reference TRBV19 and TRBJ2-4, is DGGITQSPKYLFRKEGQNVTLSCEQNLNHDAMYWYRQDPGQGLRLIYYSQIVNDFQKGDIAEGYSVSREKKESFPLTVTSAQKNPTAFYLCASSIGQDIQYFGAGTRLSVL.

The chain joins TRBV30 to TRBJ2-3; either TRBD1 or TRBD2 may supply D (5 bases each). In germline, CDR1 is GTSNPN, CDR2 SVGIG (reference sequence). Trimming left V 2 bases short and J 6 bases short, with 9 bases between. This CDR3 comprises 12 residues. The CDR3 spells CAWSRDVDTQYF. In DNA, the CDR3 is TGTGCCTGGAGTCGGGACGTGGATACGCAGTATTTT.

V is TRBV7-3 and J is TRBJ1-5; possible D gene TRBD1, 5 bases. V shed 4 bases and J shed 5 bases, with 21 bases lying between them. The length of the CDR3 is 17 residues. Germline-derived CDR1 and CDR2 are SGHTA and FQGTGA. CDR3 amino acids: CASSSQRGLPRHQPQHF. The CDR3 region has the DNA TGTGCCAGCAGCTCCCAACGGGGCCTACCACGGCATCAGCCCCAGCATTTT. The variable domain in full, completed from reference TRBV7-3 and TRBJ1-5, reads GAGVSQTPSNKVTEKGKYVELRCDPISGHTALYWYRQSLGQGPEFLIYFQGTGAADDSGLPNDRFFAVRPEGSVSTLKIQRTERGDSAVYLCASSSQRGLPRHQPQHFGDGTRLSIL.

The chain links TRBV15 to TRBJ2-1; no clear D. V shed 0 bases and J shed 6 bases, with 27 bases lying between them. The V gene's germline CDR1 is LNHNV and CDR2 YYDKDF (reference sequence). There are 20 residues in the CDR3. This chain's CDR3 is CATSRDPISPGLFSTNEQFF. CDR3 sequence (DNA): TGTGCCACCAGCAGAGACCCCATTTCGCCGGGCCTCTTTTCCACCAATGAGCAGTTCTTC.

The J gene is TRBJ2-7, the V gene TRBV5-1; perhaps D is TRBD1 or TRBD2 (5 bases each). Germline V CDR1 and CDR2: SGHRS, YFSETQ. The length of the CDR3 is 14 residues. V was clipped by 4 bases and J by 3 bases, with 14 bases between them. The CDR3 bases are TGCGCCAGCAGCCCCCGTCAGGGAGACTACGAGCAGTACTTC. It codes for CASSPRQGDYEQYF.

J is TRBJ2-1 and V is TRBV6-5; TRBD2 matches 10 bases. V was clipped by 0 bases and J by 7 bases; unmatched bases: 3. This CDR3 has 15 amino acids. CDR1 is MNHEY and CDR2 is SVGAGI in the germline V gene. CDR3 sequence reads: CASSYSVAGGNEQFF. CDR3 in DNA: TGTGCCAGCAGTTACTCTGTAGCGGGGGGAAATGAGCAGTTCTTC.

The chain combines TRBV7-9 with TRBJ1-3; D might be TRBD1 (6 bases). The ends were cut back, 5 bases at V and 4 bases at J, with 15 bases in the middle. The CDR3 contains 15 residues. Germline CDR1 is SEHNR and CDR2 is FQNEAQ (reference sequence). The CDR3 sequence is CASSPITGSGNTIYF. The CDR3 nucleotides read TGTGCCAGCAGCCCTATTACAGGGTCGGGAAACACCATATATTTT.